The 30 T cell receptor beta chains in this list originate from one sample, sequenced in a study of blood T cell repertoires in COVID-19. Libraries were prepared by immunoSEQ multiplex PCR; TCRdb keeps only in-frame clonotypes and omits some of them. In the table there are approximately 140,000 clones, around 90% of which are singletons. The sequencing input was peripheral blood. Receptors originate from a woman in her fifties or sixties with active or convalescent COVID-19.

The chain employs TRBV18 and TRBJ2-5, with no clear D. From germline, CDR1 is KGHSH and CDR2 LQKENI. This CDR3 is 13 amino acids long. V was cut by 4 bases and J by 2 bases, with 8 bases left in between. The CDR3 is CASSRSQQETQYF. CDR3 in DNA: TGTGCCAGCTCACGGTCACAACAAGAGACCCAGTACTTC.

This clone was detected ten times or more. The chain employs TRBV11-2 and TRBJ1-2; TRBD1 matches 8 bases. The germline CDR1 and CDR2 sequences are SGHAT and FQNNGV. V shed 1 base and J 7 bases; nucleotides not matched to a gene: 2. The CDR3 spans 13 residues. CDR3 loop: CASSLGQGSGYTF. The DNA for the CDR3 is TGTGCCAGCAGCTTAGGACAGGGGAGTGGCTACACCTTC.

The chain recombines TRBV2 with TRBJ1-2; D unresolved. Germline lookup yields CDR1 SNHLY and CDR2 FYNNEI. CDR3 size: 13 residues. V lost 0 bases and J lost 8, with 10 bases in between. The CDR3 sequence: CASSEAVGEGYTF. CDR3 DNA sequence: TGTGCCAGCAGTGAAGCAGTAGGAGAAGGCTACACCTTC.

This chain joins TRBV27 and TRBJ2-4; D ambiguous. The CDR3 extends over 15 amino acids. Deletions cut 0 bases from V and 7 bases from J, with 13 bases between. Germline loops: CDR1 MNHEY, CDR2 SMNVEV (reference sequence). Written as DNA, the CDR3 is TGTGCCAGCAGTTTATCGATTGTGCCCGGGAACATTCAGTACTTC. It translates to CASSLSIVPGNIQYF.

This chain connects TRBV7-9 to TRBJ1-4, with 9 bases fitting TRBD1. Germline values: CDR1 SEHNR, CDR2 FQNEAQ (reference sequence). J was trimmed by 7 bases and V by 6 bases; bases with no gene match: 12. The CDR3 is 16 residues long. CDR3 nucleotides: TGTGCCAGCAGTTTCGGACAGGGGAGTCTCCCTGAAAAACTGTTTTTT. Its protein product is CASSFGQGSLPEKLFF.

The chain has TRBV30 and TRBJ2-7; D perhaps matches TRBD1 (6 bases). The CDR3 contains 12 residues. Trimming removed 5 bases at V and 2 bases at J, with 10 bases between. The germline V gene encodes CDR1 GTSNPN and CDR2 SVGIG (reference sequence). This CDR3 reads CAWAQGPYEQYF. The CDR3 bases are TGTGCCTGGGCGCAGGGGCCCTACGAGCAGTACTTC.

The chain is built from TRBV21-1 and TRBJ1-2; the DNA was not compared with TRBD1, the D call given in the table. TRBV21-1 is a listed pseudogene. The CDR3 is 12 residues long. CDR3 in amino acids: CASSKCPDTMNF. The DNA for the CDR3 is TGTGCCAGCAGCAAATGTCCCGACACAATGAACTTC.

The gene calls are TRBV7-2 and TRBJ2-7; TRBD1 matches at 7 bases. The V and J ends lost 5 bases and 3 bases, in that order; junction bases with no gene match: 7. The CDR3 is 14 amino acids. In germline, CDR1 is SGHTA, CDR2 FQGNSA. The CDR3 DNA reads TGTGCCAGCAGCCCCGGGACAGTCCGCTACGAGCAGTACTTC. Protein: CASSPGTVRYEQYF.

The chain carries TRBV5-1 and TRBJ2-3; D unresolved. CDR3 length equals 14 residues. Germline V gene lookup returns CDR1 SGHRS and CDR2 YFSETQ. Trimming removed 5 bases at V and 2 bases at J, with 12 bases between. The CDR3 DNA follows: TGCGCCAGCAGACCCTCCCTAAACACAGATACGCAGTATTTT. It is translated as CASRPSLNTDTQYF. Using reference TRBV5-1 and TRBJ2-3 for the parts outside the CDR3, the full variable domain is KAGVTQTPRYLIKTRGQQVTLSCSPISGHRSVSWYQQTPGQGLQFLFEYFSETQRNKGNFPGRFSGRQFSNSRSEMNVSTLELGDSALYLCASRPSLNTDTQYFGPGTRLTVL.

As DNA, the CDR3 is TGTGCCAGCTCCGGGGGGGCAGACGAGCCCCAGCATTTT. Protein product: CASSGGADEPQHF. This chain links TRBV18 with TRBJ1-5; possible D gene TRBD1, 6 bases. CDR3 length: 13 amino acids. CDR1 and CDR2 from the germline V gene are KGHSH and LQKENI. V gave up 6 bases and J gave up 8 bases, with 14 bases separating them.

The chain is built from TRBV6-5 and TRBJ1-2; 7 bases fit TRBD1. CDR1 MNHEY and CDR2 SVGAGI come from the germline V gene. Trimming cost V 4 bases and J 11 bases; bases outside gene matches: 10. The CDR3 runs to 13 residues. The CDR3 spells CASSLFPGQKYTF. In nucleotides, the CDR3 is TGTGCCAGCAGTTTGTTTCCGGGACAGAAATACACCTTC.

The V call is TRBV6-2 or TRBV6-3, the J call TRBJ1-5; 9 bases map to TRBD1. V gave up 5 bases and J gave up 3 bases; unmatched junction bases: 5. This CDR3 has 15 residues. CDR1 and CDR2 (germline): MNHEY, SVGEGT. The chain's CDR3 is CASSPWTGANQPQHF. CDR3 bases: TGTGCCAGCAGTCCCTGGACAGGGGCCAATCAGCCCCAGCATTTT.

The rearrangement uses TRBV5-6 and TRBJ2-5; 7 bases map to TRBD2. The CDR3 sequence is 14 residues long. The V gene's germline CDR1 is SGHDT and CDR2 YYEEEE. V was clipped by 3 bases and J by 4 bases; unmatched bases: 6. This CDR3 reads CASSYLSGAETQYF. The CDR3 bases are TGTGCCAGCAGCTACTTAAGCGGGGCAGAGACCCAGTACTTC.

J is TRBJ1-1 and V is TRBV5-6; D gene ambiguous. The germline CDR1 and CDR2 sequences are SGHDT and YYEEEE. Trimming pared 2 bases from V and 2 bases from J, leaving 7 bases between. The CDR3 consists of 13 residues. Here the CDR3 DNA reads TGTGCCAGCAGCTTTGAGGATAACACTGAAGCTTTCTTT. Its protein is CASSFEDNTEAFF.

The chain combines TRBV4-2 with TRBJ2-7; TRBD1 matches 7 bases. The V and J ends lost 6 bases and 4 bases, in that order; junction bases with no gene match: 3. The CDR3 runs 12 residues. In germline, CDR1 is LGHNA, CDR2 YNFKEQ. The CDR3 DNA sequence: TGTGCCAGCAGTCAGACAGGGTACGAGCAGTACTTC. This codes for CASSQTGYEQYF.

This CDR3 is CASSKGPGTNTGELFF. CDR3 DNA sequence: TGTGCCAGCAGCAAAGGCCCGGGTACGAACACCGGGGAGCTGTTTTTT. The J gene is TRBJ2-2, the V gene TRBV21-1; the table's D gene call, TRBD2, was not cross checked with the DNA. TRBV21-1 is given as a pseudogene. The length of the CDR3 is 16 residues.

The chain has TRBV10-1 and TRBJ2-3; 9 bases are shared with TRBD2. J gave up 2 bases and V 4 bases, and 7 bases lay outside the gene matches. Germline lookup yields CDR1 WNHNN and CDR2 SYGVQD (reference sequence). The CDR3 runs to 16 residues. CDR3 amino acids: CASSVGSGGSTDTQYF. As DNA, the CDR3 is TGCGCCAGCAGTGTAGGGAGCGGGGGGTCCACAGATACGCAGTATTTT.

V is TRBV19 and J is TRBJ2-1; 8 nucleotides agree with TRBD2. The germline V gene has CDR1 LNHDA and CDR2 SQIVND (reference sequence). V gave up 10 bases and J gave up 0 bases; unmatched junction bases: 11. This CDR3 is built from 16 residues. In DNA, the CDR3 is TGTGCCATCAAGGGTGGCGGGGGGACCTCCTACAATGAGCAGTTCTTC. Residues: CAIKGGGGTSYNEQFF.

The DNA of the CDR3 is TGTGCCAGCTCACCTTTTTCGGCAGGGATCTACGAGCAGTACTTC. It encodes CASSPFSAGIYEQYF. This rearrangement joins TRBV18 to TRBJ2-7, with D tentatively TRBD1 (5 bases). Trimming stripped 3 bases from V and 3 bases from J, with 15 bases between. Per germline, CDR1 KGHSH and CDR2 LQKENI. The CDR3 spans 15 residues.

In its sample, this clone was seen once. The CDR3 is CASSVSTSGTVGLSYNEQFF. CDR3 sequence (DNA): TGTGCCAGCAGTGTGTCGACTAGTGGGACAGTGGGTTTGTCCTACAATGAGCAGTTCTTC. The V and J genes are TRBV6-1 and TRBJ2-1; the D gene is possibly TRBD1 (7 bases). The germline V and J ends were trimmed by 4 bases and 1 base, with 26 bases remaining between them. Germline assignment: CDR1 MNHNS and CDR2 SASEGT. The CDR3 is 20 residues long.

The chain is built from TRBV4-3 and TRBJ1-2; a weak D match, TRBD1 (6 bases). Germline V lookup: CDR1 LGHNA, CDR2 YSLEER. The length of the CDR3 is 14 residues. Trimming shortened V by 1 base and J by 8 bases, and 14 bases separated the two germline ends. Written as DNA, the CDR3 is TGCGCCAGCAGCCAAGCTCAGGGACATCTCGGCTACACCTTC. Protein sequence: CASSQAQGHLGYTF.

The rearrangement uses TRBV9 and TRBJ1-2; D possibly corresponds to TRBD1 (5 bases). Deletions cut 0 bases from V and 2 bases from J, with 11 bases between. Germline-derived CDR1 and CDR2 are SGDLS and YYNGEE. The CDR3 totals 15 residues. CDR3 residues: CASSVGQLPNYGYTF. The CDR3 DNA sequence: TGTGCCAGCAGCGTAGGACAGCTTCCAAACTATGGCTACACCTTC. Filled out from reference TRBV9 and TRBJ1-2, the complete variable domain reads DSGVTQTPKHLITATGQRVTLRCSPRSGDLSVYWYQQSLDQGLQFLIQYYNGEERAKGNILERFSAQQFPDLHSELNLSSLELGDSALYFCASSVGQLPNYGYTFGSGTRLTVV.

The CDR3 sequence is CASTLGRDTEAFF. As DNA, the CDR3 is TGTGCCAGCACCTTGGGGAGAGACACTGAAGCTTTCTTT. The chain links TRBV7-8 to TRBJ1-1; D remains unclear. Germline V gene data show CDR1 as SGHVS and CDR2 as FQNEAQ. The CDR3 runs to 13 residues. The V gene lost 7 bases and the J gene lost 3 bases, with 12 bases spanning the gap.

The chain joins TRBV11-2 to TRBJ2-5, with 10 bases that match TRBD2. The CDR3 totals 14 residues. Germline V CDR1 and CDR2: SGHAT, FQNNGV. V gave up 3 bases and J gave up 5 bases; unmatched junction bases: 3. The CDR3 DNA reads TGTGCCAGCAGCTTTAGCGGGGGGACGGAGACCCAGTACTTC. It yields the protein CASSFSGGTETQYF.

This sequence joins TRBV5-6 and TRBJ2-3, with D unresolved. CDR3 size: 13 residues. V lost 1 base and J lost 2, with 5 bases in between. From germline, CDR1 is SGHDT and CDR2 YYEEEE. For the CDR3, the DNA is TGTGCCAGCAGCTTGCTAATCACAGATACGCAGTATTTT. Translated, it gives CASSLLITDTQYF.

The chain employs TRBV5-1 and TRBJ2-3; 7 positions agree with TRBD1. Germline V lookup: CDR1 SGHRS, CDR2 YFSETQ. CDR3 size: 15 residues. The J segment lost 0 bases and the V segment lost 5 bases, leaving 6 bases of the junction unmatched. Here the CDR3 reads CASRPGQSSTDTQYF. The CDR3 region has the DNA TGCGCCAGCAGGCCGGGACAGTCTAGCACAGATACGCAGTATTTT.

The CDR3 region is CASSYSGGEDQPQHF. The CDR3, as DNA: TGTGCCAGCAGTTACTCAGGGGGTGAGGATCAGCCCCAGCATTTT. The chain is built from TRBV6-5 and TRBJ1-5; the D gene is possibly TRBD1 (6 bases). Germline V gene sequence: CDR1 MNHEY, CDR2 SVGAGI. The CDR3 runs 15 residues. V was cut by 0 bases and J by 5 bases, with 11 bases left in between.

This sequence joins TRBV9 and TRBJ1-5, with TRBD1 as a possible D gene (6 bases). This CDR3 region has 14 residues. Germline V lookup: CDR1 SGDLS, CDR2 YYNGEE. The ends were cut back, 0 bases at V and 6 bases at J, with 10 bases in the middle. The CDR3 loop reads CASSVDTGSQPQHF. For the CDR3, the DNA is TGTGCCAGCAGCGTAGACACAGGGTCTCAGCCCCAGCATTTT.

CDR3 nucleotides: TGTGCCAGCAGGTCGACAGATACGCAGTATTTT. Protein sequence: CASRSTDTQYF. The chain is built from TRBV6-5 and TRBJ2-3; no definite D call. The CDR3 runs 11 residues. V dropped 6 bases and J dropped 3 bases, with 4 bases sitting between them. Germline V gene data show CDR1 as MNHEY and CDR2 as SVGAGI.

V gene TRBV19 combines with J gene TRBJ1-6, with a possible D match to TRBD1 (5 bases). There are 14 residues in the CDR3. The V end was cut by 5 bases, the J end by 7 bases, with 12 bases between. CDR1 is LNHDA, CDR2 SQIVND, per germline (reference sequence). The CDR3 coding sequence is TGTGCCAGTAGTGGAGGGGCCACCAATTCACCCCTCCACTTT. Protein sequence: CASSGGATNSPLHF.